The 18 T cell receptor beta chains below all came from one sample that was sequenced in a study of shared clonotypes between healthy human individuals. Only in-frame clones appear in the TCRdb table, and some are missing; sequencing was by immunoSEQ multiplex PCR. The sample has more than 1,200,000 clones, approximately 98.5% seen once. The sequenced sample consisted of naive CD4+ T cells sorted from blood. The subset denotes: CD45RA+ positively selected. These receptors were obtained from a man between 25 and 39 years old in good health.

The chain joins TRBV7-2 to TRBJ2-1, with D unresolved. Germline CDR1 and CDR2: SGHTA and FQGNSA. V lost 5 bases and J 7 bases, leaving 12 bases between the germline ends. The CDR3 has 13 amino acids. The CDR3 loop is CASSPRMSNEQFF. The DNA for the CDR3 is TGTGCCAGCAGCCCAAGGATGTCTAATGAGCAGTTCTTC.

The V call is TRBV29-1, the J call TRBJ2-3; D gene unclear. CDR1 is SQVTM, CDR2 ANQGSEA, per germline. This CDR3 has 15 amino acids. Trimming stripped 5 bases from V and 2 bases from J, with 17 bases between. CDR3 coding DNA: TGCAGCGTTTCCCAAAAGGCCGATTACACAGATACGCAGTATTTT. Amino acids: CSVSQKADYTDTQYF.

J is TRBJ2-5 and V is TRBV7-9; a possible D gene is TRBD2 (6 bases). CDR3 length: 15 residues. Germline-derived CDR1 and CDR2 are SEHNR and FQNEAQ (reference sequence). V was trimmed by 4 bases and J by 4 bases, leaving 16 bases between them. CDR3 sequence: CASSSGTLVGETQYF. CDR3 DNA: TGTGCCAGCAGCTCCGGGACTCTAGTGGGAGAGACCCAGTACTTC.

As to this clone: Other DNA sequences in this sample translate to the same CDR3. This rearrangement joins TRBV5-1 to TRBJ2-1; D remains ambiguous. The V gene's germline CDR1 is SGHRS and CDR2 YFSETQ. This CDR3 is 13 amino acids long. The germline V and J ends were trimmed by 3 bases and 0 bases, with 4 bases remaining between them. CDR3 sequence (DNA): TGCGCCAGCAGCTCCGACTCCTACAATGAGCAGTTCTTC. It is translated as CASSSDSYNEQFF.

V usage is TRBV18 and J usage is TRBJ1-5; 12 nucleotides line up with TRBD1. The germline V gene has CDR1 KGHSH and CDR2 LQKENI. CDR3 length: 15 residues. J gave up 6 bases and V 3 bases, and 3 bases lay outside the gene matches. This chain's CDR3 is CASSPGTGGSQPQHF. In DNA, the CDR3 is TGTGCCAGCTCACCCGGGACAGGGGGCAGTCAGCCCCAGCATTTT.

The rearrangement joins TRBV5-1 to TRBJ2-3; D perhaps matches TRBD1 (5 bases). Deletions cut 3 bases from V and 2 bases from J, with 7 bases between. The CDR3 length is 13 residues. Per the germline V gene, CDR1 is SGHRS and CDR2 is YFSETQ. CDR3 residues: CASSSGHTDTQYF. The CDR3 nucleotides read TGCGCCAGCAGCTCTGGACACACAGATACGCAGTATTTT. Based on the CDR3 plus reference TRBV5-1 and TRBJ2-3, the full variable domain is KAGVTQTPRYLIKTRGQQVTLSCSPISGHRSVSWYQQTPGQGLQFLFEYFSETQRNKGNFPGRFSGRQFSNSRSEMNVSTLELGDSALYLCASSSGHTDTQYFGPGTRLTVL.

The chain is built from TRBV7-2 and TRBJ1-2; 7 bases are shared with TRBD1. The trim removed 4 bases at V and 4 bases at J, leaving 6 bases unmatched. CDR3 length: 14 amino acids. CDR1 is SGHTA and CDR2 is FQGNSA in the germline V gene. In DNA, the CDR3 is TGTGCCAGCAGCTACCAGACAGGGACCTATGGCTACACCTTC. The encoded protein is CASSYQTGTYGYTF.

The J gene is TRBJ1-1, the V gene TRBV18; 11 bases map to TRBD1. This CDR3 is built from 16 residues. Germline CDR1 reads KGHSH; CDR2 reads LQKENI. Trimming removed 3 bases from V and 1 base from J; junction bases left unmatched: 4. The DNA of the CDR3 is TGTGCCAGCTCACCCCCGGGACAGGGGGAGAACACTGAAGCTTTCTTT. The encoded protein is CASSPPGQGENTEAFF. Full variable domain (remainder filled in from reference TRBV18 and TRBJ1-1): NAGVMQNPRHLVRRRGQEARLRCSPMKGHSHVYWYRQLPEEGLKFMVYLQKENIIDESGMPKERFSAEFPKEGPSILRIQQVVRGDSAAYFCASSPPGQGENTEAFFGQGTRLTVV.

CDR3 amino acids: CASSLNRGSEKLFF. In nucleotides, the CDR3 is TGTGCCAGCAGCTTGAACAGGGGCAGCGAAAAACTGTTTTTT. The chain recombines TRBV7-6 with TRBJ1-4, with 7 positions matching TRBD1. V lost 3 bases and J lost 8; bases outside the gene matches: 6. There are 14 residues in the CDR3. Germline V gene data show CDR1 as SGHVS and CDR2 as FNYEAQ.

As DNA, the CDR3 is TGTGCCAGTAGTAAGGGGGGCAGACTGGGAAAACTGTTTTTT. This translates into CASSKGGRLGKLFF. The V gene is TRBV19, the J gene TRBJ1-4; a possible D gene is TRBD1 (6 bases). Germline CDR1 is LNHDA and CDR2 is SQIVND (reference sequence). V shed 4 bases and J shed 10 bases, with 16 bases lying between them. This CDR3 contains 14 residues.

This clone has just a few counts. The gene calls are TRBV19 and TRBJ1-2; TRBD1 might be the D (6 bases). There are 15 residues in the CDR3. V shed 2 bases and J shed 4 bases, with 14 bases lying between them. CDR1 and CDR2 from the germline V gene are LNHDA and SQIVND (reference sequence). The CDR3 DNA reads as TGTGCCAGTAGTATACAAACAGGGTTCATCTATGGCTACACCTTC. It yields the protein CASSIQTGFIYGYTF.

This clone was detected only once. The chain couples TRBV19 to TRBJ2-5, with D perhaps assigned TRBD1 or TRBD2 (5 bases each). V was trimmed by 5 bases and J by 3 bases, leaving 7 bases between them. The germline V gene has CDR1 LNHDA and CDR2 SQIVND (reference sequence). This CDR3 has 12 residues. CDR3 in DNA: TGTGCCAGTAGTCTGGGGGAAGAGACCCAGTACTTC. It is translated as CASSLGEETQYF. Together with reference TRBV19 and TRBJ2-5, the CDR3 gives the full variable domain: DGGITQSPKYLFRKEGQNVTLSCEQNLNHDAMYWYRQDPGQGLRLIYYSQIVNDFQKGDIAEGYSVSREKKESFPLTVTSAQKNPTAFYLCASSLGEETQYFGPGTRLLVL.

CDR3 region: CASSRTSSYNEQFF. The CDR3, as DNA: TGTGCCAGCAGCCGCACGAGCTCCTACAATGAGCAGTTCTTC. The chain carries TRBV9 and TRBJ2-1; D is undetermined. Per the germline V gene, CDR1 is SGDLS and CDR2 is YYNGEE. V lost 4 bases, J lost 0 bases, and 8 bases lay in between. The CDR3 runs to 14 residues.

The rearrangement links TRBV2 to TRBJ1-1; D uncertain. Germline V lookup: CDR1 SNHLY, CDR2 FYNNEI. The length of the CDR3 is 13 residues. Trimming stripped 5 bases from V and 1 base from J, with 8 bases between. The CDR3 sequence is CASSIMGNTEAFF. Here the CDR3 DNA reads TGTGCCAGCAGTATCATGGGGAACACTGAAGCTTTCTTT.

The chain has TRBV9 and TRBJ1-2, with 7 positions matching TRBD1. Germline trimming cut 4 bases from V and 2 bases from J; bases unmatched to any gene: 5. The CDR3 covers 14 residues. Germline V gene data show CDR1 as SGDLS and CDR2 as YYNGEE. The CDR3 reads CASSSRGVNYGYTF. The CDR3 region has the DNA TGTGCCAGCAGCTCCAGGGGGGTAAACTATGGCTACACCTTC.

This chain links TRBV19 with TRBJ1-2, with D possibly being TRBD1 (5 bases). The CDR3 totals 14 residues. CDR1 LNHDA and CDR2 SQIVND come from the germline V gene (reference sequence). V lost 3 bases to trimming and J lost 8 bases, with 16 bases between them. CDR3 DNA: TGTGCCAGTAGTATCCGGGGCCCGTGGCGGGGCTACACCTTC. It yields the protein CASSIRGPWRGYTF.

The gene calls are TRBV5-1 and TRBJ2-3, with TRBD2 identical over 8 bases. Germline V gene data show CDR1 as SGHRS and CDR2 as YFSETQ. The CDR3 has 12 residues. Trimming removed 6 bases from V and 6 bases from J; junction bases left unmatched: 3. The CDR3 DNA reads TGCGCCAGCATTGCGGGGGGTGATACGCAGTATTTT. Amino acid sequence: CASIAGGDTQYF.

J is TRBJ1-4 and V is TRBV6-1; maybe TRBD1 (6 bases). V lost 10 bases, J lost 7 bases, and 19 bases lay in between. The CDR3 runs to 14 residues. Per germline, CDR1 MNHNS and CDR2 SASEGT. In DNA, the CDR3 is TGTGCCACTAGATATAGGGGGGAGTCTGAAAAACTGTTTTTT. Translating gives CATRYRGESEKLFF.